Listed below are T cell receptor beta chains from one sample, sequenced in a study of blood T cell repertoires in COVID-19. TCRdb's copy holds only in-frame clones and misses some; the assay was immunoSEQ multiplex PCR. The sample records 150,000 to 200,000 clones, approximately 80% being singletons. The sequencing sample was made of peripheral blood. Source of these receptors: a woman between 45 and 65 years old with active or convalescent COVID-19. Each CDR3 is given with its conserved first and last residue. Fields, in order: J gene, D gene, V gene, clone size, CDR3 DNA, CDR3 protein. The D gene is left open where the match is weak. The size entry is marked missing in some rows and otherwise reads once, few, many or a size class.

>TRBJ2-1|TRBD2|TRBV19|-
TGTGCCAGTAAACCTCTAGCGGGGTCCTACAATGAGCAGTTCTTC
CASKPLAGSYNEQFF
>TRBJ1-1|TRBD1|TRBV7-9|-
TGTGCCAGCATCCGACAGGGGGCTATTGACACTGAAGCTTTCTTT
CASIRQGAIDTEAFF
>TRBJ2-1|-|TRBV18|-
TGTGCCAGCTCACCACCGAACATAATCTATGAGCAGTTCTTC
CASSPPNIIYEQFF
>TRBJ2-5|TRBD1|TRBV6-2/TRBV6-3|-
TGTGCCAGCAGTTACCTCGGACAGGGAGGGACCCAGTACTTC
CASSYLGQGGTQYF
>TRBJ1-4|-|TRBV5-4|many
TGTGCCAGCAGCCAAGGGGGAGAGAATGAAAAACTGTTTTTT
CASSQGGENEKLFF
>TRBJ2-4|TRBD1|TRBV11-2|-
TGTGCCAGCAGCTGGAATACAGGGGTCATTCAGTACTTC
CASSWNTGVIQYF
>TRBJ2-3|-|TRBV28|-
TGTGCCAGCAGTTTAATAAAGAGCTACGGAGATACGCAGTATTTT
CASSLIKSYGDTQYF
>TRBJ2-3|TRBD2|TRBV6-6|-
TGTGCCAGCAGACCAGGACTAGCCCATTTGGATACGCAGTATTTT
CASRPGLAHLDTQYF
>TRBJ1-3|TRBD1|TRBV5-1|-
TGCGCCAGCAGCACCGGAGGGGGCGCGGATGGAAACACCATATATTTT
CASSTGGGADGNTIYF
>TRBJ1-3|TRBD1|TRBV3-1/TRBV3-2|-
TGTGCCAGCAGCCAAGCATTGGGACAGTCGCGAAACACCATATATTTT
CASSQALGQSRNTIYF
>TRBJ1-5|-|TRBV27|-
TGTGCCAGCAGTTTGACCCCCGAGGGCAATCAGCCCCAGCATTTT
CASSLTPEGNQPQHF
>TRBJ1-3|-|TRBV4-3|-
TGCGCCAGCAGCAGTGGGGAGTCGCCTGGAAACACCATATATTTT
CASSSGESPGNTIYF
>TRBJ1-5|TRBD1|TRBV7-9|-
TGTGCCAGCAGCTTAACAGGGGGTAATCAGCCCCAGCATTTT
CASSLTGGNQPQHF
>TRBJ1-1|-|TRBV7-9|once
TGTGCCAGCAGCTTAGCGCTACAGGGATCAAACACTGAAGCTTTCTTT
CASSLALQGSNTEAFF
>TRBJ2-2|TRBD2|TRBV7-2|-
TGTGCCAGCAGCTTCGGCGGGAGGGCCACCGGGGAGCTGTTTTTT
CASSFGGRATGELFF
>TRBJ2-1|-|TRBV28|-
TGTGCCAGCATTAGCGGTAACCCCTCCTACAATGAGCAGTTCTTC
CASISGNPSYNEQFF
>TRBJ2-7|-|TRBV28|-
TGTGCCAGCAGTTTACGGGGGGCTGGCTACGAGCAGTACTTC
CASSLRGAGYEQYF
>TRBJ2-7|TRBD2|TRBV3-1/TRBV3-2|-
TGTGCCAGCAGCCAAAGCGGAGCGGGAGATAAGGGCGAGCAGTACTTC
CASSQSGAGDKGEQYF
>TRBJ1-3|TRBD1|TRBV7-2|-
TGTGCCAGCAGGGGACAGGGGGCAGACACCATATATTTT
CASRGQGADTIYF
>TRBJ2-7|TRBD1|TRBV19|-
TGTGCCAGTAGTGTCCCGGGACAGGGATCCTACGAGCAGTACTTC
CASSVPGQGSYEQYF
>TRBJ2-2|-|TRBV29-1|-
TGCAGCGTTGGAATCGAACATGCGGGGACCGGGGAGCTGTTTTTT
CSVGIEHAGTGELFF